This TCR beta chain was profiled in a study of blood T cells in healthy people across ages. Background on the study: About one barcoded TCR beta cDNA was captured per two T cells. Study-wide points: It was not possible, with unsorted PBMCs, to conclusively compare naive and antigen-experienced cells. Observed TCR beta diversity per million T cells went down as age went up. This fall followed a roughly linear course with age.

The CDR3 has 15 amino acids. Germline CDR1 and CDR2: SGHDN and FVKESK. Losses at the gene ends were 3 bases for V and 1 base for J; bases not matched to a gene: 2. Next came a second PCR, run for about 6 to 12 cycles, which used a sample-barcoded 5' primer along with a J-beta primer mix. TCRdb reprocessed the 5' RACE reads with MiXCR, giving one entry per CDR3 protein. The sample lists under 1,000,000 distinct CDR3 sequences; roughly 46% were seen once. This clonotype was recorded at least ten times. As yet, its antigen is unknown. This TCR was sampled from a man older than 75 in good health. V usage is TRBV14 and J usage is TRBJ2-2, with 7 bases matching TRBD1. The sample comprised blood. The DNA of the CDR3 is TGTGCCAGCAGCCAGACAGGGCTGAACACCGGGGAGCTGTTTTTT. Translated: CASSQTGLNTGELFF.